Here is one TCR beta chain with its context. One junction end disagrees with the germline gene, perhaps due to a read error. Authors' processing steps: Amplified reference gene primers provided the basis for estimating nucleated cell counts. Produced via immunoSEQ multiplex PCR; TCRdb's table is partial and in-frame only. Clone size and V and J calls were adopted from that table, with D and trimming inferred from the DNA. The sample carries 90,000 or so clones, around 67% recorded once. The data derive from a study of blood T cell repertoires in COVID-19. In the study overall: Acute and convalescent COVID-19 samples came from the United States, Italy and Spain. In each case, the material was cDNA or gDNA derived from T cells, B-cell-depleted T cells, or PBMCs.

Germline assignment: CDR1 GTSNPN and CDR2 SVGIG (reference sequence). This CDR3 is 17 amino acids long. The sequenced sample was peripheral blood. The receptor was isolated from a woman aged 60-75 years in a cohort sampled during active or convalescent COVID-19. This chain uses TRBV30 with TRBJ1-5; 7 positions match TRBD1. This CDR3 reads CAWSVRQGVTSNQLQHF. DNA for the CDR3: TGTGCCTGGAGTGTACGCCAGGGGGTCACGAGCAATCAGCTCCAGCATTTT.